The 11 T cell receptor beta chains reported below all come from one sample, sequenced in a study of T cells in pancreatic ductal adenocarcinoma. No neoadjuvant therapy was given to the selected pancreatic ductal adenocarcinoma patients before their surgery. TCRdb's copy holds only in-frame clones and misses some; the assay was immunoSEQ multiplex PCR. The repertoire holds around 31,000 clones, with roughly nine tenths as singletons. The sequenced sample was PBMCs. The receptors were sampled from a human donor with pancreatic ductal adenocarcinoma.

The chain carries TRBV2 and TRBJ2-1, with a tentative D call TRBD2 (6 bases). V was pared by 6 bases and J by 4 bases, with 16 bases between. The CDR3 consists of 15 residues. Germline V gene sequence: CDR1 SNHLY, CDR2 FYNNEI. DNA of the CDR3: TGTGCCAGCAGGGGAACCAGACTAGTATACAATGAGCAGTTCTTC. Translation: CASRGTRLVYNEQFF. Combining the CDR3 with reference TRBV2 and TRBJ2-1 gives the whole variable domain EPEVTQTPSHQVTQMGQEVILRCVPISNHLYFYWYRQILGQKVEFLVSFYNNEISEKSEIFDDQFSVERPDGSNFTLKIRSTKLEDSAMYFCASRGTRLVYNEQFFGPGTRLTVL.

The CDR3 region is CASSASLTGELFF. The CDR3 region has the DNA TGTGCCAGCAGCGCTTCTTTAACCGGGGAGCTGTTTTTT. The V call is TRBV2, the J call TRBJ2-2; D is unclear. The CDR3 runs 13 residues. Germline-derived CDR1 and CDR2 are SNHLY and FYNNEI. The V end was cut by 6 bases, the J end by 5 bases, with 10 bases between.

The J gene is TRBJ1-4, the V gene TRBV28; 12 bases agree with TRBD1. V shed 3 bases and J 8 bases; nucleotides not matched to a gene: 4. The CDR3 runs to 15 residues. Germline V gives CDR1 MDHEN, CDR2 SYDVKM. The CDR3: CASSFWDRGREKLFF. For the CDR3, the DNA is TGTGCCAGCAGTTTCTGGGACAGGGGGCGCGAAAAACTGTTTTTT.

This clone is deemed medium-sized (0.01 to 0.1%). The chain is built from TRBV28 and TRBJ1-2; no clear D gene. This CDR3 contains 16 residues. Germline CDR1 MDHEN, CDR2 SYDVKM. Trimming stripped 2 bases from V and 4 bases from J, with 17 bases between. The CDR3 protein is CASSLRVGSPSYGYTF. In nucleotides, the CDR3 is TGTGCCAGCAGTTTAAGGGTGGGCAGTCCTAGCTATGGCTACACCTTC.

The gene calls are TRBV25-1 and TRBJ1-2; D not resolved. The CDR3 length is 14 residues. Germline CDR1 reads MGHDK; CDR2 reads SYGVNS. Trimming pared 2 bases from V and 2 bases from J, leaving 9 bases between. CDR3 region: CASSEPVVNYGYTF. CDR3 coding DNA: TGTGCCAGCAGTGAACCCGTTGTAAACTATGGCTACACCTTC.

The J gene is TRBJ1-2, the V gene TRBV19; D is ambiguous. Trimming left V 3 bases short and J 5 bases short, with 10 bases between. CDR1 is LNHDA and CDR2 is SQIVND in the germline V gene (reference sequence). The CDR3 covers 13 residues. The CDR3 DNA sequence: TGTGCCAGTAGTATTAGTCTCGGTTATGGCTACACCTTC. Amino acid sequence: CASSISLGYGYTF.

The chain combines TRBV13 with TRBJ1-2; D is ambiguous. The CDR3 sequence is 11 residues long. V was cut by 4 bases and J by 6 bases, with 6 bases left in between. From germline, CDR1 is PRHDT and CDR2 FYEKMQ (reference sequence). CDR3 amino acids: CASSWSDGYTF. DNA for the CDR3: TGTGCCAGCAGCTGGTCGGATGGCTACACCTTC.

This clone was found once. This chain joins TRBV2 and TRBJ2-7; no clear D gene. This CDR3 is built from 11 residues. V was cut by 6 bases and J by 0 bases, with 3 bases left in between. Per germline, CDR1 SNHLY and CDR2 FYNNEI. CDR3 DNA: TGTGCCAGCAGGCTCTCCTACGAGCAGTACTTC. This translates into CASRLSYEQYF. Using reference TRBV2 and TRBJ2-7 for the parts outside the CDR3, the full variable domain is EPEVTQTPSHQVTQMGQEVILRCVPISNHLYFYWYRQILGQKVEFLVSFYNNEISEKSEIFDDQFSVERPDGSNFTLKIRSTKLEDSAMYFCASRLSYEQYFGPGTRLTVT.

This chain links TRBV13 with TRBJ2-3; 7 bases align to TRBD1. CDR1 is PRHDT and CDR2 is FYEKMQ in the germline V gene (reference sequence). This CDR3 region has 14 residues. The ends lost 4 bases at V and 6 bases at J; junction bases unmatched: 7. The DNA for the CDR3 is TGTGCCAGCAGCTCCAACCGACAGGGCGATACGCAGTATTTT. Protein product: CASSSNRQGDTQYF.

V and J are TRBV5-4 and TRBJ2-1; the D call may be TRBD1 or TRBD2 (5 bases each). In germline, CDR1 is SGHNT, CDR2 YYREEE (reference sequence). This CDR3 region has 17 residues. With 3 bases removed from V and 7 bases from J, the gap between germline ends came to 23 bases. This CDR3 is CASSSMVGTATLNEQFF. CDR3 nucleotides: TGTGCCAGCAGCTCAATGGTCGGGACGGCAACCCTTAATGAGCAGTTCTTC. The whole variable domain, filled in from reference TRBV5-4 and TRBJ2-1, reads ETGVTQSPTHLIKTRGQQVTLRCSSQSGHNTVSWYQQALGQGPQFIFQYYREEENGRGNFPPRFSGLQFPNYSSELNVNALELDDSALYLCASSSMVGTATLNEQFFGPGTRLTVL.

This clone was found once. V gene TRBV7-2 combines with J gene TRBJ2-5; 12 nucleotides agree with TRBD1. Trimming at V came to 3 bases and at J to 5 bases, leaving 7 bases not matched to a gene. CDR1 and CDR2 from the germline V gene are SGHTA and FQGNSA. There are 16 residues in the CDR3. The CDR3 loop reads CASSFSGTGGLETQYF. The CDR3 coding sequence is TGTGCCAGCAGCTTTTCCGGGACAGGGGGCTTGGAGACCCAGTACTTC.